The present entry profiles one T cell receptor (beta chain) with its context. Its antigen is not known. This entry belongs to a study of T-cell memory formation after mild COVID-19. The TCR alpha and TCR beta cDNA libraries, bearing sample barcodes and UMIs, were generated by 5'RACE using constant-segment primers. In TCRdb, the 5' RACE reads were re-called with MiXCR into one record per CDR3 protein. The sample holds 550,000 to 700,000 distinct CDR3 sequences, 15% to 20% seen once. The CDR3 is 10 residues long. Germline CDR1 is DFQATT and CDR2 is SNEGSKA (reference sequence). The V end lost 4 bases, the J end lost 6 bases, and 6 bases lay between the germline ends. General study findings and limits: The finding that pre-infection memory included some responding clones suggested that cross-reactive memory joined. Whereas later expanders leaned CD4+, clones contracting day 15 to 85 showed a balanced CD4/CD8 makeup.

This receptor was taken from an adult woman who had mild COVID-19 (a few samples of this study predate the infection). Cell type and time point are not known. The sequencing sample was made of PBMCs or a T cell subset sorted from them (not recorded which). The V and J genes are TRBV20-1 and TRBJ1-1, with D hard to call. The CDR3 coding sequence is TGCAGTGCTAACCTACCTGAAGCTTTCTTT. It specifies CSANLPEAFF.